This TCR beta chain was observed in a study of shared clonotypes between healthy human individuals. Looking at the study overall: The donors, a couple of women and three men, were aged 18 to 49.

To note about this clone: Its antigen is not identified.

Study-wide results and limits: Rarefaction revealed incomplete sorted-subset sequencing despite large depth.

Trimming left V 4 bases short and J 2 bases short, with 12 bases between. The CDR3 contains 15 residues. Germline lookup yields CDR1 SGHVS and CDR2 FNYEAQ. The data were produced by immunoSEQ multiplex PCR, yet TCRdb's version contains in-frame clones alone and is incomplete. This sample has hundreds of thousands of clones; around 67% occur once, and the top ten carry 1.5% to 2%. This receptor was taken from a woman aged 25 to 39 in good health. The rearrangement uses TRBV7-6 and TRBJ2-1; possibly TRBD2 for D (6 bases). Sequenced input: memory CD4+ T cells sorted from blood. Documented subset: CD45RA-negative fraction. CDR3 sequence reads: CASSSLAGTYNEQFF. In DNA form, the CDR3 reads TGTGCCAGCAGCTCCCTGGCGGGAACCTACAATGAGCAGTTCTTC. Together with reference TRBV7-6 and TRBJ2-1, the CDR3 gives the full variable domain: GAGVSQSPRYKVTKRGQDVALRCDPISGHVSLYWYRQALGQGPEFLTYFNYEAQQDKSGLPNDRFSAERPEGSISTLTIQRTEQRDSAMYRCASSSLAGTYNEQFFGPGTRLTVL.